This TCR beta chain was sequenced for a study of blood T cell repertoires in COVID-19. Across the whole study: Samples of COVID-19 (acute and convalescent) were obtained from the United States, Italy and Spain.

In the original workflow: It was from reference gene primer amplification that nucleated cell counts were estimated. TCRdb's table, derived via immunoSEQ multiplex PCR, lists solely in-frame clones and lacks some. For V, J and clone size, that table is used; D and trimming come from the DNA. The sample carries 300,000 to 350,000 clones, about 92% recorded once. Seattle patients were enrolled during active infection and followed longitudinally. CDR1 and CDR2 (germline): SQVTM, ANQGSEA. The V and J ends lost 3 bases and 8 bases respectively, with 16 bases between them. The CDR3 spans 13 residues. Specimen: peripheral blood. This rearrangement joins TRBV29-1 to TRBJ1-2, with a possible D match to TRBD1 (6 bases). The sequence was collected from a woman in her sixties with COVID-19, enrolled during active disease. Here the CDR3 DNA reads TGCAGCGTTGAGCTTTCAGGGGTATACGGCTACACCTTC. Translation gives CSVELSGVYGYTF.